The 14 T cell receptor beta chains listed next were all sequenced from one sample in a study of T cell repertoires in cytomegalovirus infection. TCRdb reprocessed the reads via MiXCR and lists one record per CDR3 protein. The sample holds 200,000 to 300,000 distinct CDR3 sequences, about 12% seen once. Sequenced material: PBMCs. The origin of the receptors is a human donor in good health (CMV status not recorded). Some clones in this sample may be carry-over from other donors' samples.

This clonotype was detected only a few times. The chain employs TRBV29-1 and TRBJ2-1; TRBD2 matches at 8 bases. CDR3 length equals 15 residues. V dropped 6 bases and J dropped 5; count of bases not matched to a gene: 12. Germline assignment: CDR1 SQVTM and CDR2 ANQGSEA. CDR3 nucleotides: TGCAGCGTCGGGGGGGGCCGCGGGAGAAACAATGAGCAGTTCTTC. Translating it yields CSVGGGRGRNNEQFF.

This clonotype was observed at least ten times. The rearrangement uses TRBV3-1 and TRBJ2-7; D may be TRBD1 or TRBD2 (6 bases each). The germline gives CDR1 LGHDT, CDR2 YNNKEL (reference sequence). The CDR3 loop spans 14 amino acids. V was pared by 3 bases and J by 3 bases, with 12 bases between. The CDR3 protein is CASSHGGLNYEQYF. The CDR3 DNA reads as TGTGCCAGCAGCCACGGGGGCCTGAACTACGAGCAGTACTTC.

This clonotype was observed at least ten times. The CDR3 coding sequence is TGTGCCAGCAGTTCTCCCCGGGACTACCAAGAGACCCAGTACTTC. This codes for CASSSPRDYQETQYF. J is TRBJ2-5 and V is TRBV6-2 or TRBV6-3; possibly TRBD2 for D (6 bases). The CDR3 totals 15 residues. The germline V gene has CDR1 MNHEY and CDR2 SVGEGT. The V end lost 4 bases, the J end lost 0 bases, and 12 bases lay between the germline ends.

This clonotype has a handful of counts. V is TRBV5-1 and J is TRBJ2-7; the D is unclear. Germline CDR1 SGHRS, CDR2 YFSETQ. The germline V and J ends were trimmed by 1 base and 0 bases, with 11 bases remaining between them. The CDR3 covers 15 residues. For the CDR3, the DNA is TGCGCCAGCAGCTTGCTGCCCGATGACTCCTACGAGCAGTACTTC. Protein: CASSLLPDDSYEQYF.

The rearrangement links TRBV4-3 to TRBJ2-5, with 8 bases that match TRBD2. The ends lost 0 bases at V and 6 bases at J; junction bases unmatched: 12. There are 17 residues in the CDR3. The V gene's germline CDR1 is LGHNA and CDR2 YSLEER. This CDR3 reads CASSQDRDSGVTKTQYF. The CDR3 DNA reads TGCGCCAGCAGCCAAGATCGAGATAGCGGGGTGACAAAGACCCAGTACTTC.

In its sample, this clonotype was seen a few times. The rearrangement joins TRBV7-3 to TRBJ1-1; no reliable D call. V lost 6 bases and J lost 6, with 8 bases in between. Germline-derived CDR1 and CDR2 are SGHTA and FQGTGA. CDR3 length: 11 amino acids. CDR3 nucleotide sequence: TGTGCCAGCAGGAGGGTCGCTGAAGCTTTCTTT. This codes for CASRRVAEAFF.

This clonotype was observed at least ten times. This chain connects TRBV9 to TRBJ1-4; a possible D gene is TRBD1 (6 bases). Germline V gene sequence: CDR1 SGDLS, CDR2 YYNGEE. The CDR3 length is 16 residues. The V end lost 0 bases, the J end lost 5 bases, and 14 bases lay between the germline ends. The DNA of the CDR3 is TGTGCCAGCAGCGTAGACGTCAGGGGCCAAAATGAAAAACTGTTTTTT. Translated: CASSVDVRGQNEKLFF.

This chain links TRBV2 with TRBJ2-1, with TRBD2 matching 7 bases. The CDR3 sequence is 15 residues long. Germline loops: CDR1 SNHLY, CDR2 FYNNEI. J gave up 6 bases and V 1 base, and 6 bases lay outside the gene matches. CDR3 DNA sequence: TGTGCCAGCAGTGAAGGCGGGAGTCGAGGCAATGAGCAGTTCTTC. Protein: CASSEGGSRGNEQFF.

This clonotype was recorded at least ten times. The chain carries TRBV7-3 and TRBJ2-2; TRBD2 matches 12 bases. With 6 bases clipped from V and 3 bases from J, the junction kept 14 bases outside the gene matches. CDR1 is SGHTA, CDR2 FQGTGA, per germline. There are 19 residues in the CDR3. CDR3 in amino acids: CASRPTSGRVGGDTGELFF. The DNA for the CDR3 is TGTGCCAGCAGGCCGACTAGCGGGAGAGTTGGGGGAGACACCGGGGAGCTGTTTTTT.

In this sample, this clonotype turned up many times. The chain joins TRBV7-2 to TRBJ1-1; 7 positions match TRBD1. Trimming took 4 bases from V and 3 from J; bases not matched to a gene: 8. This CDR3 is built from 15 residues. Per germline, CDR1 SGHTA and CDR2 FQGNSA. The CDR3 reads CASSYAGQGDTEAFF. The CDR3 nucleotides read TGTGCCAGCAGCTATGCCGGGCAGGGGGACACTGAAGCTTTCTTT.

This clonotype was seen at least ten times. The chain links TRBV11-3 to TRBJ1-1; TRBD1 agrees at 7 bases. Per the germline V gene, CDR1 is SGHNT and CDR2 is YENEEA. Germline trimming cut 0 bases from V and 1 base from J; bases unmatched to any gene: 5. The CDR3 is made up of 16 amino acids. Here the CDR3 DNA reads TGTGCCAGCAGCTTAGAGACAGGGAGAAGGAACACTGAAGCTTTCTTT. This codes for CASSLETGRRNTEAFF.

This clonotype has a count of ten or more. The chain carries TRBV7-2 and TRBJ2-2, with a tentative D call TRBD1 (6 bases). Trimming left V 1 base short and J 5 bases short, with 11 bases between. From germline, CDR1 is SGHTA and CDR2 FQGNSA. The CDR3 extends over 15 amino acids. CDR3 coding DNA: TGTGCCAGCAGCTTAGACAGGGTAGAGACCGGGGAGCTGTTTTTT. This gives the protein CASSLDRVETGELFF.

This clonotype was recorded many times. The chain employs TRBV11-2 and TRBJ2-2; perhaps TRBD2 as D (5 bases). V dropped 4 bases and J dropped 5 bases, with 8 bases sitting between them. This CDR3 comprises 13 residues. The V gene's germline CDR1 is SGHAT and CDR2 FQNNGV. The CDR3 nucleotides are TGTGCCAGCAGCTGGTCGGGAACCGGGGAGCTGTTTTTT. Translating it yields CASSWSGTGELFF.

V usage is TRBV27 and J usage is TRBJ2-1; 7 bases map to TRBD2. The CDR3 is 13 amino acids. CDR1 is MNHEY and CDR2 is SMNVEV in the germline V gene (reference sequence). V shed 2 bases, J shed 10 bases, and the junction held 5 bases outside the gene matches. CDR3 region: CASSLGLAVEQFF. For the CDR3, the DNA is TGTGCCAGCAGTTTAGGGCTAGCGGTAGAGCAGTTCTTC.